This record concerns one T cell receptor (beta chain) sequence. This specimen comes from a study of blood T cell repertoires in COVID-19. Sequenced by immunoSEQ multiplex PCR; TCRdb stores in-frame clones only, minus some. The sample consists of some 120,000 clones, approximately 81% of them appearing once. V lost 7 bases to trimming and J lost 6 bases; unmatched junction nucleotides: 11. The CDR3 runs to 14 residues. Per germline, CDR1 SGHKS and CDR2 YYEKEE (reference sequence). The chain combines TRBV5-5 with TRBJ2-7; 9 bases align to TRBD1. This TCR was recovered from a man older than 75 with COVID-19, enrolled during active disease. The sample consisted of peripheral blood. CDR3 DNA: TGTGCCAGCGGGTCTGGGGACAGGGTTTCCGAGCAGTACTTC. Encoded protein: CASGSGDRVSEQYF.